This T cell receptor beta chain came from a study of shared clonotypes between healthy human individuals. The naive CD8 subset, CD45RO-negative cells positively selected for CCR7, excluded terminally differentiated effector memory CD45RA+ cells. Germline V lookup: CDR1 SGHDT, CDR2 YYEEEE. This CDR3 comprises 19 residues. V lost 5 bases and J lost 9; bases outside the gene matches: 24. The assay was immunoSEQ multiplex PCR, and TCRdb's table has in-frame clones only and misses some. The sample contains under 2,000,000 clones, about 95% of which appear only once. The chain is built from TRBV5-6 and TRBJ2-1; 9 bases are shared with TRBD2. Sequencing used naive CD8+ T cells sorted from blood. The TCR was taken from a man aged 18 to 35 in good health. The CDR3 DNA sequence: TGTGCCAGCAGTTATTCAGGGCTAGCGGGATTTTCGGTACGGGGTGAGCAGTTCTTC. The encoded protein is CASSYSGLAGFSVRGEQFF.